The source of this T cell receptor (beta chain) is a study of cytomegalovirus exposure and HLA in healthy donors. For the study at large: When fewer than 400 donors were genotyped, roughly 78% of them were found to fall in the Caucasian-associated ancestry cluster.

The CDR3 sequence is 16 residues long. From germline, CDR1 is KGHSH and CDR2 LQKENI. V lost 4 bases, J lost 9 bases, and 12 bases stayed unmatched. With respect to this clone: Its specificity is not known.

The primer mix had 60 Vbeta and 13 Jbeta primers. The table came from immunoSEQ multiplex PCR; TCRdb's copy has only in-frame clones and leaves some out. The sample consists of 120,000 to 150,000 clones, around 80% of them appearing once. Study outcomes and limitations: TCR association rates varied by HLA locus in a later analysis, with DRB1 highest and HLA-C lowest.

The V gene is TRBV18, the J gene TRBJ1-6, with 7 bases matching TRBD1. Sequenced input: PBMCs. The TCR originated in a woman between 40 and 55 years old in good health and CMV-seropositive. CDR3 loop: CASSLQRQGLGSPLHF. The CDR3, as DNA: TGTGCCAGCTCACTACAAAGACAGGGTTTAGGTTCACCCCTCCACTTT.